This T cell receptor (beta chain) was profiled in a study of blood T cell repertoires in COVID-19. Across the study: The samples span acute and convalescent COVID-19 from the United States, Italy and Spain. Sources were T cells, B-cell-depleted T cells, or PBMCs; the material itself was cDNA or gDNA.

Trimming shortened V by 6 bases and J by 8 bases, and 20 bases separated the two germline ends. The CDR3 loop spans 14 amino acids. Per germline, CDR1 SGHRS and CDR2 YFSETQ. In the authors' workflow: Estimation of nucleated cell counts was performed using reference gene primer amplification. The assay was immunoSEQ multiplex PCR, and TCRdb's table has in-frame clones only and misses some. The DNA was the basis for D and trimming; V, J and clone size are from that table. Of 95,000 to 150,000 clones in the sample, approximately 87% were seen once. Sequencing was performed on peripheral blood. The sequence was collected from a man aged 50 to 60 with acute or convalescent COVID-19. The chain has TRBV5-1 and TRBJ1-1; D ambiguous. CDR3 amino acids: CASNPRGEGGEAFF. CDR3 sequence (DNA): TGCGCCAGCAACCCTCGGGGAGAGGGCGGGGAAGCTTTCTTT.